This TCR beta chain was documented in a study of T cells in Graves' hyperthyroidism and ophthalmopathy. The germline V gene has CDR1 MNHNS and CDR2 SASEGT. V gave up 5 bases and J gave up 4 bases; unmatched junction bases: 6. The CDR3 spans 15 residues. Patients were excluded because of uncontrolled infection, other autoimmune disease, pregnancy or lactation. Clinical symptoms, serum thyroxine, TRAb, thyroid ultrasound and orbital computed tomography informed diagnoses. Using 10 ml of fresh peripheral blood, PBMCs were prepared. RNA transcripts yielded amplified TCR beta CDR3 regions. Researchers ran a first-round RT-PCR on the TCR CDR3 using the HTBI primer set. TCRdb processed the multiplex PCR reads anew with MiXCR; each CDR3 protein has one entry. The table shows 300,000 to 450,000 distinct CDR3 sequences, with roughly 15% occurring only once. Study results and caveats: A model using 13 V-J features told ophthalmopathy apart from stable hyperthyroidism.

This clonotype occurred many times. Antigen: not known. This TCR came from a woman aged 25 to 45 with Graves' ophthalmopathy. The chain uses TRBV6-1 and TRBJ2-7, with 12 nucleotides matching TRBD2. Sample: blood. DNA of the CDR3: TGTGCCAGCAGTAGGCTAGCGGGGGGGAGTTACGAGCAGTACTTC. It codes for CASSRLAGGSYEQYF.